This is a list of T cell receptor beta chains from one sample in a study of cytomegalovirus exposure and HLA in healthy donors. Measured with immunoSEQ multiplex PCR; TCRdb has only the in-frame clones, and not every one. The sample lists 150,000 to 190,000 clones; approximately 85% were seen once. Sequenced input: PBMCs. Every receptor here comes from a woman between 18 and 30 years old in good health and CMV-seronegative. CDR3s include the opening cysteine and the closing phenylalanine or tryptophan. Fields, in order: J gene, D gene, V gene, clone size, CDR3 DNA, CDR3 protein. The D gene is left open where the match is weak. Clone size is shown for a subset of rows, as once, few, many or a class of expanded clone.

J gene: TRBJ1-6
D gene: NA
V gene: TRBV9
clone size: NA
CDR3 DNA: TGTGCCAGCAGCGTAGGGGGCCAGGCACCCCTCCACTTT
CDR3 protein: CASSVGGQAPLHF

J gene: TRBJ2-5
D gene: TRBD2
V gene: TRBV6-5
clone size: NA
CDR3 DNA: TGTGCCAGCAGTTACGACCGACTAGCGGAAGAGACCCAGTACTTC
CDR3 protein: CASSYDRLAEETQYF

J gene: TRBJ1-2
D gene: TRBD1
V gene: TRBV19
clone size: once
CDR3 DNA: TGTGCCAGTAGTCCTCAGGACAGGCTGGGCGGCTATGGCTACACCTTC
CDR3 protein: CASSPQDRLGGYGYTF

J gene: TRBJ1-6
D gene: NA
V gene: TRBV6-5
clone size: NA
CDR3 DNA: TGTGCCAGCAGTTTAGCCCCGGGGGCCCTCCACTTT
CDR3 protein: CASSLAPGALHF

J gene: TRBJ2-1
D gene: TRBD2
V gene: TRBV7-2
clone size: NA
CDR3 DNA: TGTGCCAGCAGCTTACGTCCGGGACTAGCGGGGGGGCAGTTCTTC
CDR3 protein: CASSLRPGLAGGQFF

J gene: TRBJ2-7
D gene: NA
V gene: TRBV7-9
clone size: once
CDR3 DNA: TGTTCCAGCAGGACCCGGGGGAGTTGGGTTGAGAATTACGAGCAGTACTTC
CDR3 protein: CSSRTRGSWVENYEQYF

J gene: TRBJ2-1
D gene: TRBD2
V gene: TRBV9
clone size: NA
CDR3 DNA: TGTGCCAGCAGCGTAGGACCAGGACTAGCGGGAGGTGGCGGTGAGCAGTTCTTC
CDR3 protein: CASSVGPGLAGGGGEQFF

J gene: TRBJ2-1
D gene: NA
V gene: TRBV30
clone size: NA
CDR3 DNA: TGTGCCTGGAGTAAGGGACAATTAAATGAGCAGTTCTTC
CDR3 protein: CAWSKGQLNEQFF

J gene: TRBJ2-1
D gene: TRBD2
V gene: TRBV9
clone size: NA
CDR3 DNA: TGTGCCAGCAGCCAACGACTAGCTGAGCAGGATGAGCAGTTCTTC
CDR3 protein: CASSQRLAEQDEQFF

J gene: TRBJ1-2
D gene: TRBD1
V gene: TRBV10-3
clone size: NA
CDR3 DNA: TGTGCCATCAGTGGGGACAGGGCGGTTGGCTACACCTTC
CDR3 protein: CAISGDRAVGYTF

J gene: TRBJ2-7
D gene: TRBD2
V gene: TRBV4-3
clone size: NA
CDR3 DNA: TGCGCCAGCAGCCAAAGATCGGGGGGATCCTACGAGCAGTACTTC
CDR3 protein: CASSQRSGGSYEQYF

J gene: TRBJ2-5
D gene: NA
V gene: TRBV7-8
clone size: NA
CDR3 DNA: TGTGCCAGCAGCTTAGACGGGGGGCTGGAGACCCAGTACTTC
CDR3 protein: CASSLDGGLETQYF

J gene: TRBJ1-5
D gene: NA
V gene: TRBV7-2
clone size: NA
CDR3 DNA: TGTGCCAGCAGCTTTGAGTATCAGCCCCAGCATTTT
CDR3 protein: CASSFEYQPQHF

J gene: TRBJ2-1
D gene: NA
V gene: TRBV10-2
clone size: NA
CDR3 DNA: TGCGCCAGCAGTCCGGGACTCCCCCTAAATGAGCAGTTCTTC
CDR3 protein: CASSPGLPLNEQFF

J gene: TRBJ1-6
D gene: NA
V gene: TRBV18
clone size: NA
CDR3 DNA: TGTGCCAGCTCACCCCGGAGAGGTTCACCCCTCCACTTT
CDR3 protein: CASSPRRGSPLHF

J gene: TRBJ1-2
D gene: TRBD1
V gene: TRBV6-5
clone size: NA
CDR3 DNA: TGTGCCAGCAGTCCAAACAGGGGTTACGGCTACACCTTC
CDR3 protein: CASSPNRGYGYTF

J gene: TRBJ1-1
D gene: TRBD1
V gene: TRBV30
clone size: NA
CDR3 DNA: TGTGCCTGGAGTTTCGGACAGGAGTTTTCCCTGAACACTGAAGCTTTCTTC
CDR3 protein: CAWSFGQEFSLNTEAFF

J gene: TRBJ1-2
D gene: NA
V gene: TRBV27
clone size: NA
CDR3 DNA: TGTGCCAGCAGTTTATCGGCAGGGGTAATAGGAGGCTACACCTTC
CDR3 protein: CASSLSAGVIGGYTF

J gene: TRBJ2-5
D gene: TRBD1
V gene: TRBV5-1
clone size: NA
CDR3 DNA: TGCGCCAGCAGCCCGTGGACAGGGAAAGAGACCCAGTACTTC
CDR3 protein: CASSPWTGKETQYF

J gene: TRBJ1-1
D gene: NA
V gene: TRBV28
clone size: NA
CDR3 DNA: TGTGCCAGCAGTTTATCAAAACCAGCTGAAGCTTTCTTT
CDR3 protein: CASSLSKPAEAFF

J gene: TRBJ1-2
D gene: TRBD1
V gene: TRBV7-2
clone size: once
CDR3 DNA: TGTGCCAGCAGCTTGGCCGGGACAGCCTATGGCTACACCTTC
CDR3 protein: CASSLAGTAYGYTF

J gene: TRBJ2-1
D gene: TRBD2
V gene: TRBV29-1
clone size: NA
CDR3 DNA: TGCAGCGTTGAAGGACCCCAGGTGTCTTCGCGGGGGACCAATGAGCAGTTCTTC
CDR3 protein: CSVEGPQVSSRGTNEQFF

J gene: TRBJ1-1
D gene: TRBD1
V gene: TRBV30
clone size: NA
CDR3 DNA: TGTGCCTGGAGTGTACCCTGGGGGACAGAGCTAACAATGAACACTGAAGCTTTCTTT
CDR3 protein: CAWSVPWGTELTMNTEAFF

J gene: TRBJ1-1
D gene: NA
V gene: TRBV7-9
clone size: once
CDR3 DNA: TGTGCCAGCAGCTTGCTACAGGTCCGTGAAGCTTTCTTT
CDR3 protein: CASSLLQVREAFF

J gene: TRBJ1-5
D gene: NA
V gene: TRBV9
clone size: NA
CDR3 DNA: TGTGCCAGCAGCGTATCGGTCACCGGTCAGCCCCAGCATTTT
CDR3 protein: CASSVSVTGQPQHF

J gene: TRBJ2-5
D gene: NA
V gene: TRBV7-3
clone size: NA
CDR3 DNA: TGTGCCAGCAGCTTAAACGGGGTAGGGGAGACCCAGTACTTC
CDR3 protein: CASSLNGVGETQYF

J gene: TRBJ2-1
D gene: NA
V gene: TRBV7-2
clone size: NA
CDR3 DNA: TGTGCCAGCAGCTTAGCCCTACTGTACAATGAGCAGTTCTTC
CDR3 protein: CASSLALLYNEQFF

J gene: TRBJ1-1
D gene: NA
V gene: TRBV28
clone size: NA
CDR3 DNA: TGTGCCAGCAGTTTACGAGGGACTCGTGAAGCTTTCTTT
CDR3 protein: CASSLRGTREAFF

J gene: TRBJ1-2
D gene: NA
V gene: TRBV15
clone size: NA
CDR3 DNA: TGTGCCACCAGCAAGGGGCAGGGCGGCTACACCTTC
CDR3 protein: CATSKGQGGYTF

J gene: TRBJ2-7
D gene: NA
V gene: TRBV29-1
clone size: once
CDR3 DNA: TGCAGCGTTGAAGATCCGCAAGGGGCTAACTACGAGCAGTACTTC
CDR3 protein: CSVEDPQGANYEQYF

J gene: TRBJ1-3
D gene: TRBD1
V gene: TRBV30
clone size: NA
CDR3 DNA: TGTGCCTGGCCCCCGACAGGGGCTTCCACCATATATTTT
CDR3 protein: CAWPPTGASTIYF

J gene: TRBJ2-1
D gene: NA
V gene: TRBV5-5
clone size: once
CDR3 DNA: TGTGCCAGCAGCTTAGGACCAGGGTGGATAGGTGAGCAGTTCTTC
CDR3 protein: CASSLGPGWIGEQFF

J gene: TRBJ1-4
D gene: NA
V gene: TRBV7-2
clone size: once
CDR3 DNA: TGTGCCAGCAGCTTAGACGCAGCAACTAATGAAAAACTGTTTTTT
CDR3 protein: CASSLDAATNEKLFF

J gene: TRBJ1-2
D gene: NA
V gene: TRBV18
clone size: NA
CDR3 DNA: TGTGCCAGCTCACCACTGCCAGGGGCTTACGACTATGGCTACACCTTC
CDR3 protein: CASSPLPGAYDYGYTF

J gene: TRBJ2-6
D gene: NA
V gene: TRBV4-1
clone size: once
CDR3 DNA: TGCGCCAGCAGCCAAGAGGCCTCATCCGGGGCCAACGTCCTGACTTTC
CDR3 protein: CASSQEASSGANVLTF

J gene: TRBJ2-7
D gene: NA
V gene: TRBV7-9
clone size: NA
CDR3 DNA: TGTGCCAGCAGCCGCAGGGACTCCTACGAGCAGTACTTC
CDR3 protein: CASSRRDSYEQYF

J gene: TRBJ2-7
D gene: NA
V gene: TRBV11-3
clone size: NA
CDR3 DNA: TGTGCCAGCAGCCTAACTAGTGGAAGCTACGAGCAGTACTTC
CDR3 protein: CASSLTSGSYEQYF

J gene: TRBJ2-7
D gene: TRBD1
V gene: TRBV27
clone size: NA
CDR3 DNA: TGTGCCAGCAGTCCCCAGGGGGCGGTCTACGAGCAGTACTTC
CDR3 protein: CASSPQGAVYEQYF

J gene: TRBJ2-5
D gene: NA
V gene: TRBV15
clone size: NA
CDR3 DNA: TGTGCCACCAGCAGAGATGAAATTGTATCGGGGGGCGAAGAGACCCAGTACTTC
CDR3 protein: CATSRDEIVSGGEETQYF

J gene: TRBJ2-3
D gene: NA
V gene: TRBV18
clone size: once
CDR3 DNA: TGTGCCAGCTCACCAACAGGGACGGATACGCAGTATTTT
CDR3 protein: CASSPTGTDTQYF

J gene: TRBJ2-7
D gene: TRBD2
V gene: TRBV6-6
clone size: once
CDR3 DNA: TGTGCCAGCAGTTATCGTAGCGGGGGACCCTCCTACGAGCAGTACTTC
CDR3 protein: CASSYRSGGPSYEQYF

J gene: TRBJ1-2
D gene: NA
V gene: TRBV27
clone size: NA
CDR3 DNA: TGTGCCAGCAGTTTGGCAAAGGGGTTCGGCTACACCTTC
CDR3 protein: CASSLAKGFGYTF